The clone carrying this T cell receptor (beta chain) has at least ten counts. Deletions cut 11 bases from V and 5 bases from J, with 9 bases between. CDR1 and CDR2 from the germline V gene are MRHNA and SNTAGT. CDR3 length equals 10 residues. This sample was included in a study of identical twins. Template switching (which added a universal primer site) was used, and cDNA carried unique molecular identifiers. Via MiXCR, TCRdb re-called the 5' RACE reads, giving one row per CDR3 protein. The sample contains roughly 690,000 distinct CDR3 sequences, 21% of which appear only once. These records were also assigned to another study, of T cells expressing NK-cell markers. That work adds: Among eight sequenced donors, seven carried HCMV seropositivity while one was seronegative. The study found these clonotypes also leading the CD3+CD56-NKG2C+ fraction in several donors.

This receptor was obtained from a young woman in good health. This sequence joins TRBV6-4 and TRBJ2-5, with D possibly being TRBD2 (5 bases). The specimen sequenced was PBMCs. CDR3 loop: CAGTGETQYF. The CDR3 nucleotides are TGTGCCGGAACGGGGGAGACCCAGTACTTC.